The rows below give T cell receptor beta chains drawn from one sample of a study of metastatic and nonmetastatic thyroid tumors. TCRdb re-clonotyped the PCR reads via MiXCR. The data contain 75,000 to 95,000 clones, roughly 13% of them seen just once; the ten biggest clones take up 11%. Sequencing was performed on blood. Every receptor here comes from a female donor with papillary thyroid cancer or a benign thyroid nodule (not recorded which). Some clones in this sample may be carry-over from other donors' samples. Each CDR3 is given with its conserved first and last residue. Each record gives: clone size, J gene, D gene, V gene, CDR3 protein, CDR3 DNA. The D gene is left open where the match is weak. Clone size is shown for a subset of rows, as once, few, many or a class of expanded clone.

size: NA
J: TRBJ1-6
D: NA
V: TRBV11-2
CDR3: CASSLTGHSPLHF
DNA: TGTGCCAGCAGCTTGACAGGACATTCACCCCTCCACTTT

size: few
J: TRBJ1-1
D: TRBD1
V: TRBV28
CDR3: CASSSLQGQKYYTEAFF
DNA: TGTGCCAGCAGTTCCTTACAGGGGCAAAAGTATTACACTGAAGCTTTCTTT

size: many
J: TRBJ2-2
D: TRBD2
V: TRBV11-1
CDR3: CASSRPIAGGNTGELFF
DNA: TGTGCCAGCAGCAGGCCGATAGCGGGAGGGAACACCGGGGAGCTGTTTTTT

size: many
J: TRBJ2-6
D: NA
V: TRBV20-1
CDR3: CSARDMRDIAGANVLTF
DNA: TGCAGTGCTAGAGATATGCGGGATATCGCTGGGGCCAACGTCCTGACTTTC

size: few
J: TRBJ2-5
D: NA
V: TRBV27
CDR3: CASTKLGGETQYF
DNA: TGTGCCAGCACCAAACTAGGGGGAGAGACCCAGTACTTC

size: NA
J: TRBJ2-6
D: NA
V: TRBV5-1
CDR3: CASTDIGAGANVLTF
DNA: TGCGCCAGCACCGACATTGGGGCTGGGGCCAACGTCCTGACTTTC

size: many
J: TRBJ2-7
D: NA
V: TRBV12-3/TRBV12-4
CDR3: CASSFRGGLGEQYF
DNA: TGTGCCAGCAGTTTTAGGGGCGGCCTGGGAGAGCAGTACTTC

size: many
J: TRBJ1-3
D: NA
V: TRBV14
CDR3: CASSQHSSGNTIYF
DNA: TGTGCCAGCAGCCAGCACAGCTCTGGAAACACCATATATTTT

size: many
J: TRBJ2-1
D: TRBD2
V: TRBV6-1
CDR3: CASSLTSGSYNEQFF
DNA: TGTGCCAGCAGCTTGACTAGCGGGAGCTACAATGAGCAGTTCTTC

size: many
J: TRBJ1-2
D: NA
V: TRBV20-1
CDR3: CSARGGQVYGYTF
DNA: TGCAGTGCTAGAGGGGGGCAGGTTTATGGCTACACCTTC

size: few
J: TRBJ2-2
D: NA
V: TRBV24-1
CDR3: CATSELGTGELFF
DNA: TGTGCCACCAGTGAGTTAGGGACCGGGGAGCTGTTTTTT

size: many
J: TRBJ2-7
D: TRBD2
V: TRBV4-1
CDR3: CASSQVVAGGLNEQYF
DNA: TGCGCCAGCAGCCAAGTTGTAGCGGGAGGGCTCAACGAGCAGTACTTC

size: many
J: TRBJ2-7
D: TRBD2
V: TRBV5-1
CDR3: CASRRGTDYEQYF
DNA: TGCGCCAGCAGGCGGGGGACCGACTACGAGCAGTACTTC

size: many
J: TRBJ2-7
D: NA
V: TRBV20-1
CDR3: CSARGMTKTYEQYF
DNA: TGCAGTGCTAGAGGCATGACCAAGACCTACGAGCAGTACTTC

size: many
J: TRBJ2-1
D: NA
V: TRBV6-1
CDR3: CASSTGSSVNEQFF
DNA: TGTGCCAGCAGTACAGGTTCCAGCGTAAATGAGCAGTTCTTC

size: few
J: TRBJ2-2
D: NA
V: TRBV10-1
CDR3: CASTSPTGELFF
DNA: TGCGCCAGCACCAGTCCCACCGGGGAGCTGTTTTTT

size: many
J: TRBJ2-3
D: NA
V: TRBV6-2/TRBV6-3
CDR3: CASSMPGLTQYF
DNA: TGTGCCAGCAGCATGCCGGGACTTACGCAGTATTTT

size: few
J: TRBJ1-1
D: NA
V: TRBV24-1
CDR3: CANFSRGAFF
DNA: TGTGCCAATTTTAGCCGAGGAGCTTTCTTT

size: NA
J: TRBJ2-1
D: NA
V: TRBV12-3/TRBV12-4
CDR3: CASSPSVRSENEQFF
DNA: TGTGCCAGCAGTCCTAGCGTGAGATCTGAGAATGAGCAGTTCTTC

size: NA
J: TRBJ1-5
D: NA
V: TRBV20-1
CDR3: CSARTASNQPQHF
DNA: TGCAGTGCTCGGACAGCTAGCAATCAGCCCCAGCATTTT

size: many
J: TRBJ2-2
D: NA
V: TRBV11-1
CDR3: CASSLEGEPTGELFF
DNA: TGTGCCAGCAGCTTAGAAGGAGAGCCCACCGGGGAGCTGTTTTTT

size: many
J: TRBJ2-7
D: TRBD1
V: TRBV29-1
CDR3: CSVHRQGSYEQYF
DNA: TGCAGCGTACACCGACAGGGGTCCTACGAGCAGTACTTC

size: many
J: TRBJ2-1
D: NA
V: TRBV12-3/TRBV12-4
CDR3: CASSLVLVRYNEQFF
DNA: TGTGCCAGCAGTTTAGTCCTCGTACGATACAATGAGCAGTTCTTC

size: many
J: TRBJ2-2
D: TRBD2
V: TRBV27
CDR3: CASSLISLRRTSPGELFF
DNA: TGTGCCAGCAGTTTAATTTCCCTTCGTCGGACTAGCCCCGGGGAGCTGTTTTTT

size: many
J: TRBJ1-5
D: NA
V: TRBV5-6
CDR3: CASSLQSSNQPQHF
DNA: TGTGCCAGCAGCCTACAGAGTAGCAATCAGCCCCAGCATTTT

size: many
J: TRBJ1-2
D: NA
V: TRBV20-1
CDR3: CSARPQGDYGYTF
DNA: TGCAGTGCCCGCCCACAGGGTGACTATGGCTACACCTTC

size: many
J: TRBJ1-1
D: TRBD1
V: TRBV5-1
CDR3: CASSRDRGPWDTEAFF
DNA: TGCGCCAGCAGTCGAGACAGGGGACCATGGGACACTGAAGCTTTCTTT

size: few
J: TRBJ2-7
D: TRBD2
V: TRBV28
CDR3: CSSTLLAGYEQYF
DNA: TGTTCCAGCACTTTACTAGCGGGATACGAGCAGTACTTC

size: many
J: TRBJ1-1
D: TRBD1
V: TRBV10-3
CDR3: CAISPTGVPNTEAFF
DNA: TGTGCCATCAGTCCGACAGGGGTCCCGAACACTGAAGCTTTCTTT

size: many
J: TRBJ1-2
D: NA
V: TRBV7-2
CDR3: CASSLVVASWDGYTF
DNA: TGTGCCAGCAGCTTAGTGGTAGCATCTTGGGATGGCTACACCTTC

size: many
J: TRBJ2-1
D: NA
V: TRBV18
CDR3: CASSPRDLQFF
DNA: TGTGCCAGCTCACCAAGGGACCTACAGTTCTTC

size: many
J: TRBJ1-2
D: NA
V: TRBV5-5
CDR3: CASSLGLRGYTF
DNA: TGTGCCAGCAGCTTGGGACTCCGGGGCTACACCTTC

size: many
J: TRBJ2-3
D: NA
V: TRBV28
CDR3: CASSLVGTPDTDTQYF
DNA: TGTGCCAGCAGTTTAGTTGGGACACCGGACACAGATACGCAGTATTTT

size: many
J: TRBJ2-3
D: TRBD2
V: TRBV30
CDR3: CAWSGLAGGRTDTQYF
DNA: TGTGCCTGGAGCGGACTAGCGGGAGGGCGCACAGATACGCAGTATTTT

size: many
J: TRBJ2-1
D: TRBD2
V: TRBV5-6
CDR3: CASSRAGGSYNEQFF
DNA: TGTGCCAGCAGTCGCGCGGGGGGCTCCTACAATGAGCAGTTCTTC

size: many
J: TRBJ2-3
D: TRBD2
V: TRBV5-1
CDR3: CASNGLAGMGGTDTQYF
DNA: TGCGCCAGCAACGGACTAGCGGGAATGGGTGGCACAGATACGCAGTATTTT

size: NA
J: TRBJ1-6
D: NA
V: TRBV30
CDR3: CAWSMGSPLHF
DNA: TGTGCCTGGAGCATGGGTTCACCCCTCCACTTT

size: many
J: TRBJ1-3
D: NA
V: TRBV6-1
CDR3: CASSSPQDPRNTIYF
DNA: TGTGCCAGCAGTTCCCCCCAGGACCCTCGAAACACCATATATTTT

size: NA
J: TRBJ1-2
D: NA
V: TRBV5-4
CDR3: CASSFSGGPNYGYTF
DNA: TGTGCCAGCAGCTTTAGTGGAGGGCCGAACTATGGCTACACCTTC

size: few
J: TRBJ2-2
D: TRBD2
V: TRBV5-6
CDR3: CASSPASGTGGELFF
DNA: TGTGCCAGCAGCCCGGCTAGCGGGACGGGTGGGGAGCTGTTTTTT

size: many
J: TRBJ1-2
D: NA
V: TRBV28
CDR3: CASSFPNRVYTF
DNA: TGTGCCAGCAGTTTCCCCAACAGGGTCTACACCTTC

size: many
J: TRBJ1-1
D: TRBD1
V: TRBV19
CDR3: CASLHMKGTGRFTEAFF
DNA: TGTGCCAGTTTGCATATGAAGGGGACAGGGAGGTTCACTGAAGCTTTCTTT

size: many
J: TRBJ1-5
D: NA
V: TRBV6-2/TRBV6-3
CDR3: CASTEGGQTHQPQHF
DNA: TGTGCCAGCACCGAAGGTGGCCAGACCCATCAGCCCCAGCATTTT

size: NA
J: TRBJ2-1
D: NA
V: TRBV19
CDR3: CASSPRVDVRNEQFF
DNA: TGTGCCAGTAGCCCCAGGGTGGACGTGCGAAATGAGCAGTTCTTC